This T cell receptor beta chain emerged from a study of cytomegalovirus exposure and HLA in healthy donors. Study at large: Per a later analysis, the 666 first-cohort and some 110 validation repertoires shared one platform.

Data came from immunoSEQ multiplex PCR; TCRdb stores just in-frame clones and leaves some out. The sample lists around 190,000 clones, 85% occurring once. As concerns this clone: The antigen is not known.

This CDR3 spans 12 amino acids. Per germline, CDR1 ENHRY and CDR2 SYGVKD. V was cut by 2 bases and J by 3 bases, with 5 bases left in between. Separation from the roughly 700-subject first cohort characterized the 120-subject validation cohort, to which the donors belonged. Regarding the study as a whole: Usually a TCR sequence was rare, but some public TCRs were found in many donors. Cytomegalovirus status was reportedly diagnosed by the classifier with high sensitivity and specificity.

The material sequenced was PBMCs. The TCR comes from a man between 18 and 29 years old in good health and CMV-seropositive. The chain couples TRBV10-3 to TRBJ2-7; D not resolved. This chain's CDR3 is CAISEGSYEQYF. CDR3 sequence (DNA): TGTGCCATCAGTGAGGGCAGCTACGAGCAGTACTTC.